This entry concerns a single T cell receptor (beta chain). This CDR3 has 10 residues. Trimming pared 4 bases from V and 5 bases from J, leaving 2 bases between. Per germline, CDR1 WSHSY and CDR2 SAAADI. The sample originates from a study of blood T cell repertoires in COVID-19. Participant-reported clinical history was the basis for cohort assignment. Repertoires were generated with immunoSEQ multiplex PCR, while TCRdb's copy carries only in-frame clones and drops some. The sample lists about 400,000 clones, nearly 90% occurring once. The genes are TRBV10-2 and TRBJ1-1; D ambiguous. This clonotype originated in a woman younger than 30 with acute COVID-19. The sample was PBMCs or T cells enriched from blood (not recorded which). The CDR3 DNA sequence: TGCGCCAGCAGTGTAACTGAAGCTTTCTTT. The encoded protein is CASSVTEAFF.